Listed below are T cell receptor beta chains from one sample, sequenced in a study of CD8 T cells in ankylosing spondylitis. MiXCR, run by TCRdb on the 5' RACE reads, gives a single entry per CDR3 protein. The data hold some 140,000 distinct CDR3 sequences, with roughly 8.8% observed a single time. Input material: synovial fluid, either unsorted or a sorted T cell fraction (not recorded which). Source of these receptors: a male donor with ankylosing spondylitis. Both conserved end residues are part of each CDR3. A D gene is named only where the DNA matches it firmly. The size field is filled for only some rows; it gives once, few, many or a size class.

v_gene	abundance	j_gene	d_gene	CDR3aa	CDR3nt
TRBV19	many	TRBJ1-2	.	CASSISDSYGYTF	TGTGCCAGTAGTATCTCGGACAGCTATGGCTACACCTTC
TRBV5-1	few	TRBJ2-5	.	CASSTDQETQYF	TGCGCCAGCAGCACAGACCAAGAGACCCAGTACTTC
TRBV7-3	.	TRBJ2-5	.	CASSLHGVGETQYF	TGTGCCAGCAGCTTACATGGGGTCGGAGAGACCCAGTACTTC
TRBV10-3	few	TRBJ2-2	.	CAISTGRGGAAGELFF	TGTGCCATCAGTACGGGAAGGGGGGGCGCGGCCGGGGAGCTGTTTTTT
TRBV20-1	.	TRBJ2-3	.	CSARDIGDTQYF	TGCAGTGCTAGAGATATCGGGGATACGCAGTATTTT
TRBV19	few	TRBJ2-2	.	CASSRQAGLTNTGELFF	TGTGCCAGTAGTCGGCAAGCAGGCCTCACGAACACCGGGGAGCTGTTTTTT
TRBV20-1	many	TRBJ2-1	.	CSVFSPGRSYNEQFF	TGCAGTGTCTTTTCACCCGGACGCTCCTACAATGAGCAGTTCTTC
TRBV9	few	TRBJ1-1	TRBD1	CASSSGQGAGEAFF	TGTGCCAGCAGTTCGGGACAGGGGGCCGGTGAAGCTTTCTTT
TRBV11-2	many	TRBJ2-7	.	CASTQSYEQYF	TGTGCCAGCACCCAAAGCTACGAGCAGTACTTC
TRBV7-2	many	TRBJ1-4	.	CASSLQRGWNEKLFF	TGTGCCAGCAGCCTCCAGAGGGGCTGGAATGAAAAACTGTTTTTT
TRBV10-3	.	TRBJ1-1	.	CAISESMGRSWDTEAFF	TGTGCCATCAGTGAGTCGATGGGGCGGTCCTGGGACACTGAAGCTTTCTTT
TRBV4-2	many	TRBJ1-1	.	CASSQERGQRAFF	TGTGCCAGCAGCCAAGAACGGGGGCAGCGGGCTTTCTTT
TRBV20-1	.	TRBJ2-7	.	CSASGGGDEQYF	TGCAGTGCTAGTGGCGGGGGCGACGAGCAGTACTTC
TRBV10-3	many	TRBJ2-1	TRBD2	CAISAGLAGEDEQFF	TGTGCCATCAGTGCGGGACTAGCGGGGGAAGATGAGCAGTTCTTC
TRBV5-1	few	TRBJ1-1	.	CASSLMDLRNEAFF	TGCGCCAGCAGCTTGATGGACCTGAGAAATGAAGCTTTCTTT
TRBV20-1	few	TRBJ2-1	.	CSGTRAGLSYNEQFF	TGCAGTGGTACCAGGGCGGGGCTTTCCTACAATGAGCAGTTCTTC
TRBV20-1	few	TRBJ2-3	.	CSARDRQGRDTQYF	TGCAGTGCTAGAGACAGGCAGGGGAGAGATACGCAGTATTTT
TRBV7-8	.	TRBJ1-6	.	CASSSPGDGSPLHF	TGTGCCAGCAGCTCCCCAGGGGATGGTTCACCCCTCCACTTT
TRBV7-2	many	TRBJ2-5	TRBD2	CASSLGGSGQTQYF	TGTGCCAGCAGCTTAGGCGGGAGCGGACAGACCCAGTACTTC
TRBV10-3	.	TRBJ2-6	.	CASRQDSGANVLTF	TGTGCCTCCCGACAGGACTCTGGGGCCAACGTCCTGACTTTC
TRBV9	.	TRBJ2-7	.	CASSVEVGNYEQYF	TGTGCCAGCAGCGTAGAAGTCGGGAACTACGAGCAGTACTTC
TRBV7-2	many	TRBJ2-7	.	CASSFRPYEQYF	TGTGCCAGCAGCTTTAGGCCCTACGAGCAGTACTTC
TRBV5-1	.	TRBJ1-6	.	CASSRDQPGSNSPLHF	TGCGCCAGCAGCAGAGACCAGCCAGGCTCTAATTCACCCCTCCACTTT
TRBV11-1	many	TRBJ2-5	TRBD2	CASSDWTSGLETQYF	TGTGCCAGCAGCGACTGGACTAGCGGACTGGAGACCCAGTACTTC
TRBV9	many	TRBJ1-1	.	CASSPSSHSVPAFF	TGTGCCAGCAGCCCCTCATCCCACTCAGTACCAGCTTTCTTT
TRBV12-3/TRBV12-4	many	TRBJ1-2	TRBD1	CASSLTLGTGHGYTF	TGTGCCAGCAGTTTAACCCTCGGGACAGGCCATGGCTACACCTTC
TRBV7-8	few	TRBJ2-2	.	CASSSFTGELFF	TGTGCCAGCAGCTCCTTCACCGGGGAGCTGTTTTTT
TRBV28	.	TRBJ2-6	.	CASSWASGANVLTF	TGTGCCAGCAGTTGGGCGTCGGGGGCCAACGTCCTGACTTTC
TRBV5-5	many	TRBJ1-5	.	CASSLGQVYQPQHF	TGTGCCAGCAGCTTGGGACAGGTTTATCAGCCCCAGCATTTT
TRBV18	.	TRBJ1-4	.	CASSPGLTEKLFF	TGTGCCAGCTCACCTGGGCTAACTGAAAAACTGTTTTTT
TRBV28	many	TRBJ2-5	.	CASSSDQETQYF	TGTGCCAGCTCGTCAGACCAAGAGACCCAGTACTTC
TRBV20-1	medium-sized	TRBJ1-4	.	CSAREVVGEKLFF	TGCAGTGCTAGAGAGGTAGTTGGTGAAAAACTGTTTTTT
TRBV5-6	many	TRBJ2-7	TRBD1	CASLTLGQEISYEQYF	TGTGCCAGCCTTACATTAGGACAGGAGATAAGCTACGAGCAGTACTTC
TRBV10-3	.	TRBJ2-1	.	CAISVVGGDNEQFF	TGTGCCATCAGTGTGGTAGGAGGGGACAATGAGCAGTTCTTC
TRBV20-1	few	TRBJ2-1	.	CSAHPWSSYNEQFF	TGCAGTGCTCACCCATGGAGCTCCTACAATGAGCAGTTCTTC
TRBV11-2	few	TRBJ1-3	.	CASSLDRGAVTGNTIYF	TGTGCCAGCAGCTTAGATAGAGGCGCCGTAACTGGAAACACCATATATTTT
TRBV28	few	TRBJ1-4	.	CASRFSGQGNEKLFF	TGTGCCAGCAGGTTCTCAGGGCAGGGTAATGAAAAACTGTTTTTT
TRBV4-2	many	TRBJ2-5	TRBD1	CASSRNRDRSIPSEQETQYF	TGTGCCAGCAGCCGTAACCGGGACAGGTCTATTCCTAGCGAACAAGAGACCCAGTACTTC
TRBV18	.	TRBJ2-3	TRBD1	CASRLQGAQTDTQYF	TGTGCCAGCCGTTTACAGGGGGCGCAAACAGATACGCAGTATTTT
TRBV5-1	few	TRBJ2-7	TRBD1	CASSWDRYEQYF	TGCGCCAGCAGCTGGGACAGGTACGAGCAGTACTTC
TRBV6-5	many	TRBJ1-1	.	CASSYGQVGGAFF	TGTGCCAGCAGTTACGGTCAGGTCGGAGGAGCTTTCTTT
TRBV7-9	few	TRBJ1-1	.	CASSKWGGTEAFF	TGTGCCAGCTCGAAGTGGGGGGGCACTGAAGCTTTCTTT
TRBV15	many	TRBJ2-1	.	CATSRYQMGNEQFF	TGTGCCACCAGCAGATATCAAATGGGTAATGAGCAGTTCTTC
TRBV20-1	.	TRBJ2-1	TRBD2	CSAQRGGLNEQFF	TGCAGTGCACAGCGGGGGGGCCTGAATGAGCAGTTCTTC